This record covers a single T cell receptor beta chain. Its antigen is unknown. The data were taken from a study of cytomegalovirus exposure and HLA in healthy donors. Study context: It was reported in a later analysis that the 95 to 150 validation repertoires used the same platform as the approximately 670 first-cohort repertoires. General study findings and limits: Subsequent analysis showed first-cohort TCR clusters tending to co-occur in approximately 120 validation repertoires. The study put around 180 TCR beta chains on its list as cytomegalovirus-associated. Cytomegalovirus status, reportedly, was diagnosed with high specificity and sensitivity by the classifier.

Sequencing was performed with immunoSEQ multiplex PCR; in TCRdb, only in-frame clones are kept and a portion is missing. Among a few hundred thousand clones listed, about 88% were seen once. The CDR3 spans 14 residues. From germline, CDR1 is SGHRS and CDR2 YFSETQ. V lost 4 bases and J lost 3, with 14 bases in between. The sequenced sample was PBMCs. The TCR comes from a man younger than 30 in good health and CMV-seropositive. This rearrangement joins TRBV5-1 to TRBJ2-7; tentatively, D is TRBD1 or TRBD2 (5 bases each). The CDR3, as DNA: TGCGCCAGCAGCCCCTCCGGGACGGGCTACGAGCAGTACTTC. Protein sequence: CASSPSGTGYEQYF.